Below are 22 T cell receptor beta chains sequenced from a single sample in a study of blood T cell repertoires in COVID-19. Profiled with immunoSEQ multiplex PCR; TCRdb holds only in-frame clones, not every one. The data hold about 62,000 clones, with roughly 89% observed a single time. Input material: peripheral blood. These receptors were obtained from an elderly woman with acute or convalescent COVID-19.

The rearrangement uses TRBV2 and TRBJ1-5; D might be TRBD1 (6 bases). This CDR3 region has 13 residues. The V gene's germline CDR1 is SNHLY and CDR2 FYNNEI. Trimming pared 7 bases from V and 6 bases from J, leaving 13 bases between. The CDR3 region has the DNA TGTGCCAGCAAACAGGGATGGGGTCAGCCCCAGCATTTT. Encoded protein: CASKQGWGQPQHF.

This rearrangement joins TRBV10-2 to TRBJ1-1; 8 nucleotides agree with TRBD1. This CDR3 has 16 residues. Germline values: CDR1 WSHSY, CDR2 SAAADI. Unmatched junction bases numbered 12, after V lost 3 bases and J lost 6 bases. CDR3 nucleotide sequence: TGCGCCAGCAGTGACTCGAGGGGGCGCAGGGGGCCTGAAGCTTTCTTT. This translates into CASSDSRGRRGPEAFF.

This clone was seen only once. V and J are TRBV27 and TRBJ1-2; D perhaps matches TRBD1 (6 bases). This CDR3 contains 12 residues. V lost 5 bases to trimming and J lost 9 bases, with 13 bases between them. In germline, CDR1 is MNHEY, CDR2 SMNVEV (reference sequence). The CDR3 DNA is TGTGCCAGCAGTGGACAGCCCTCAAGCTACACCTTC. It is translated as CASSGQPSSYTF.

This clone has a handful of counts. The rearrangement uses TRBV4-3 and TRBJ1-5, with TRBD1 identical over 10 bases. The V and J ends lost 3 bases and 6 bases, in that order; junction bases with no gene match: 8. CDR1 is LGHNA and CDR2 is YSLEER in the germline V gene. There are 16 residues in the CDR3. The CDR3 bases are TGCGCCAGCAGCCACCCGGGACAGGGGATGGTTCAGCCCCAGCATTTT. Encoded protein: CASSHPGQGMVQPQHF.

The rearrangement uses TRBV5-1 and TRBJ2-3, with D unresolved. Germline CDR1 is SGHRS and CDR2 is YFSETQ. This CDR3 is 15 amino acids long. Deletions cut 4 bases from V and 0 bases from J, with 12 bases between. CDR3 sequence (DNA): TGCGCCAGCAGCACCCGACTGACGAGCACAGATACGCAGTATTTT. Protein: CASSTRLTSTDTQYF.

This chain links TRBV3-1 (or the pseudogene TRBV3-2) with TRBJ2-2; TRBD2 matches 11 bases. Per the germline V gene, CDR1 is LGHDT and CDR2 is YNNKEL (reference sequence). V shed 4 bases and J 0 bases; nucleotides not matched to a gene: 4. The CDR3 sequence is 17 residues long. The DNA for the CDR3 is TGTGCCAGCAGCCGGTCGGGACTAGCGGCGAACACCGGGGAGCTGTTTTTT. Translation gives CASSRSGLAANTGELFF.

This clone is large (0.1 to 1%) in the sample. The gene calls are TRBV6-4 and TRBJ2-2, with a tentative D call TRBD1 (5 bases). Trimming stripped 7 bases from V and 3 bases from J, with 9 bases between. Germline V gene data show CDR1 as MRHNA and CDR2 as SNTAGT. This CDR3 has 13 residues. Written as DNA, the CDR3 is TGTGCCAGCACGGACACCCACACCGGGGAGCTGTTTTTT. Its translation: CASTDTHTGELFF.

This rearrangement joins TRBV4-1 to TRBJ2-5; 8 bases align to TRBD2. With V trimmed by 2 bases and J by 7 bases, 18 bases remained unmatched. The CDR3 extends over 18 amino acids. Looked up from germline, CDR1 is MGHRA and CDR2 is YSYEKL. DNA for the CDR3: TGCGCCAGCAGCCAATATCTTATCGGGCGGGAGGACATAGTGACCCAGTACTTC. Translated: CASSQYLIGREDIVTQYF.

The chain is built from TRBV28 and TRBJ2-1, with 9 positions matching TRBD1. After removal of 8 bases from V and 6 bases from J, the junction contained 14 bases not matched to a gene. Germline assignment: CDR1 MDHEN and CDR2 SYDVKM. CDR3 length: 16 residues. CDR3 residues: CASLMGGTGRSNEQFF. CDR3 in DNA: TGTGCCAGCCTTATGGGGGGGACAGGGAGGTCCAATGAGCAGTTCTTC.

This clone was counted a single time. The J gene is TRBJ1-6, the V gene TRBV10-3; D unresolved. Trimming took 3 bases from V and 5 from J, leaving 17 bases between them. The CDR3 consists of 17 residues. Germline CDR1 ENHRY, CDR2 SYGVKD. CDR3 amino acids: CAISEGPGNVNNSPLHF. Here the CDR3 DNA reads TGTGCCATCAGTGAAGGACCGGGAAACGTAAATAATTCACCCCTCCACTTT.

The chain carries TRBV12-3 or TRBV12-4 and TRBJ2-1; maybe TRBD2 (5 bases). There are 12 residues in the CDR3. Trimming shortened V by 5 bases and J by 9 bases, and 11 bases separated the two germline ends. The CDR3 here is CASSGGSVEQFF. The CDR3 bases are TGTGCCAGCAGTGGTGGGAGTGTTGAGCAGTTCTTC.

This chain joins TRBV5-4 and TRBJ2-5, with D unresolved. There are 12 residues in the CDR3. The germline V gene encodes CDR1 SGHNT and CDR2 YYREEE (reference sequence). The germline V and J ends were trimmed by 4 bases and 1 base, with 5 bases remaining between them. DNA for the CDR3: TGTGCCAGCAGCCGAGCCCAAGAGACCCAGTACTTC. Residues: CASSRAQETQYF.

The genes are TRBV28 and TRBJ1-5; no reliable D call. Germline V lookup: CDR1 MDHEN, CDR2 SYDVKM. V lost 6 bases, J lost 3 bases, and 3 bases lay in between. CDR3 length: 11 residues. CDR3 nucleotide sequence: TGTGCCAGCAGCCTCAATCAGCCCCAGCATTTT. Its translation is CASSLNQPQHF.

This chain uses TRBV11-2 with TRBJ1-3, with 9 bases matching TRBD1. The CDR3 covers 16 residues. V was pared by 8 bases and J by 0 bases, with 8 bases of the junction left unmatched. CDR1 and CDR2 (germline): SGHAT, FQNNGV. CDR3 loop: CASGKGTGNSGNTIYF. The CDR3 coding sequence is TGTGCCAGCGGCAAAGGGACAGGGAACTCTGGAAACACCATATATTTT. Supplemented by reference TRBV11-2 and TRBJ1-3, the full variable domain reads EAGVAQSPRYKIIEKRQSVAFWCNPISGHATLYWYQQILGQGPKLLIQFQNNGVVDDSQLPKDRFSAERLKGVDSTLKIQPAKLEDSAVYLCASGKGTGNSGNTIYFGEGSWLTVV.

The rearrangement joins TRBV6-5 to TRBJ1-6; TRBD1 is a possible D gene (5 bases). Between the trimmed V and J ends, which lost 7 bases and 9 bases, there was a span of 16 bases. CDR1 is MNHEY, CDR2 SVGAGI, per germline. The CDR3 covers 14 residues. The CDR3 region has the DNA TGTGCCAGCAAACACCGGGACTACGGTTCACCCCTCCACTTT. Translation: CASKHRDYGSPLHF.

The chain couples TRBV21-1 to TRBJ1-5; whether TRBD1, the table's D call, matches the DNA was not checked. TRBV21-1 represents a pseudogene. The CDR3 is 14 residues long. CDR3 region: CASSKSRVNQPQHF. Here the CDR3 DNA reads TGTGCCAGCAGCAAAAGCAGGGTCAATCAGCCCCAGCATTTT.

The chain has TRBV7-8 and TRBJ1-1; TRBD1 is a possible D gene (5 bases). Germline CDR1 is SGHVS and CDR2 is FQNEAQ. CDR3 length equals 15 residues. Trimming pared 4 bases from V and 1 base from J, leaving 13 bases between. The CDR3 loop reads CASSWGVRANTEAFF. In DNA, the CDR3 is TGTGCCAGCAGCTGGGGGGTTCGGGCGAACACTGAAGCTTTCTTT.

This chain joins TRBV27 and TRBJ2-2; perhaps TRBD1 as D (6 bases). In germline, CDR1 is MNHEY, CDR2 SMNVEV (reference sequence). The CDR3 covers 16 residues. The V gene lost 5 bases and the J gene lost 2 bases, with 15 bases spanning the gap. The CDR3 spells CASSVLGGHNTGELFF. In DNA form, the CDR3 reads TGTGCCAGCAGTGTCCTAGGGGGACACAACACCGGGGAGCTGTTTTTT.

In its sample, this clone was seen once. This sequence joins TRBV6-2 or TRBV6-3 and TRBJ1-2; D might be TRBD1 (6 bases). In germline, CDR1 is MNHEY, CDR2 SVGEGT. Trimming left V 3 bases short and J 8 bases short, with 13 bases between. This CDR3 has 13 residues. CDR3 loop: CASSYQGIRGYTF. Written as DNA, the CDR3 is TGTGCCAGCAGTTATCAGGGGATCAGGGGCTACACCTTC.

The rearrangement joins TRBV6-5 to TRBJ2-2; the D is unclear. CDR1 MNHEY and CDR2 SVGAGI come from the germline V gene. The V gene lost 2 bases and the J gene lost 4 bases, with 8 bases spanning the gap. The CDR3 is made up of 14 amino acids. DNA of the CDR3: TGTGCCAGCAGTTACGGGTACAGCACCGGGGAGCTGTTTTTT. Protein product: CASSYGYSTGELFF.

This chain connects TRBV19 to TRBJ2-1; 12 bases fit TRBD2. The ends lost 5 bases at V and 15 bases at J; junction bases unmatched: 8. Per germline, CDR1 LNHDA and CDR2 SQIVND (reference sequence). The CDR3 loop spans 13 amino acids. The CDR3 is CASSRTSGEKGFF. For the CDR3, the DNA is TGTGCCAGTAGTCGGACTAGCGGGGAAAAAGGGTTCTTC.

The V gene is TRBV27, the J gene TRBJ1-5, with 9 bases aligning to TRBD1. V trimming: 8 bases; J trimming: 9 bases; junction bases outside the gene matches: 20. From germline, CDR1 is MNHEY and CDR2 SMNVEV (reference sequence). The CDR3 loop spans 17 amino acids. The CDR3 sequence is CASRFSGTGTPSWPQHF. CDR3 in DNA: TGTGCCAGCCGATTTTCCGGGACAGGGACCCCCTCTTGGCCCCAGCATTTT.